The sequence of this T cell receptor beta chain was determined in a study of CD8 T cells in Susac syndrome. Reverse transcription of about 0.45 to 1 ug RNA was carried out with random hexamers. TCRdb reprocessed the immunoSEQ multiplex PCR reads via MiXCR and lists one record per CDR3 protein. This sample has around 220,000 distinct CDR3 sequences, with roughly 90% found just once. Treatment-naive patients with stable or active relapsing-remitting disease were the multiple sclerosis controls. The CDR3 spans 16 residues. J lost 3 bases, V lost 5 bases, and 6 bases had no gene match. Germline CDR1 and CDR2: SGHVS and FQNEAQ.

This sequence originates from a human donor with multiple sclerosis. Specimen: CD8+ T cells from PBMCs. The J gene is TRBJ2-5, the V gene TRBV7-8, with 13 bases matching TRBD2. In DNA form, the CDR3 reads TGTGCCAGCAGCCCCTCTGGGACTAGCGGGAAAGAGACCCAGTACTTC. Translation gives CASSPSGTSGKETQYF.